The clone carrying this T cell receptor beta chain was seen more than once but under ten times. Here immunoSEQ multiplex PCR was the method, and the copy in TCRdb shows in-frame clones only, minus some. The data show tens of thousands of clones, about 90% seen once. The length of the CDR3 is 13 residues. Trimming took 4 bases from V and 4 from J, leaving 10 bases between them. Germline V gene sequence: CDR1 SGHTA, CDR2 FQGNSA. The source of the sample is a study of T cell changes during pregnancy in multiple sclerosis. This TCR derives from a female donor in good health, enrolled as a control in a pregnancy study. Sequencing was performed on peripheral blood, taken in the second trimester of pregnancy. V and J are TRBV7-2 and TRBJ1-2, with a weak D call TRBD1 (5 bases). This CDR3 reads CASSSGTRYGYTF. The DNA of the CDR3 is TGTGCCAGCAGCTCGGGGACTCGCTATGGCTACACCTTC.